A single sample is the source of the 24 T cell receptor beta chains below, sequenced in a study of cytomegalovirus exposure and HLA in healthy donors. Primers: 60 Vbeta forward and 13 Jbeta reverse. Libraries were prepared by immunoSEQ multiplex PCR; TCRdb keeps only in-frame clonotypes and omits some of them. This repertoire shows about 160,000 clones, 70% to 90% found once; its top ten account for approximately 2%. Sequenced input: PBMCs. These receptors all come from a woman between 18 and 29 years old in good health and CMV-seronegative.

The chain joins TRBV11-2 to TRBJ1-1; 7 nucleotides match TRBD1. Germline V lookup: CDR1 SGHAT, CDR2 FQNNGV. V was clipped by 6 bases and J by 3 bases; unmatched bases: 10. The CDR3 spans 15 residues. This CDR3 is CASRSWGRGDTEAFF. The CDR3 nucleotides are TGTGCCAGCAGGAGCTGGGGCAGGGGGGACACTGAAGCTTTCTTT.

The chain combines TRBV28 with TRBJ2-5; 8 nucleotides match TRBD1. The germline gives CDR1 MDHEN, CDR2 SYDVKM. CDR3 length equals 14 residues. V trimming: 4 bases; J trimming: 5 bases; junction bases outside the gene matches: 6. The CDR3 region has the DNA TGTGCCAGCAGTTCCGGACAGGGTTTGGAGACCCAGTACTTC. The encoded protein is CASSSGQGLETQYF.

The chain employs TRBV19 and TRBJ1-4, with 9 bases aligning to TRBD1. Losses at the gene ends were 3 bases for V and 7 bases for J; bases not matched to a gene: 12. The germline gives CDR1 LNHDA, CDR2 SQIVND (reference sequence). The CDR3 consists of 17 residues. The CDR3 loop is CASSIPPDGTGSEKLFF. DNA for the CDR3: TGTGCCAGTAGTATCCCACCCGACGGGACAGGGAGTGAAAAACTGTTTTTT.

The chain is built from TRBV6-1 and TRBJ1-1; D is uncertain. The ends were cut back, 1 base at V and 4 bases at J, with 10 bases in the middle. The CDR3 has 14 amino acids. Germline V CDR1 and CDR2: MNHNS, SASEGT. The CDR3 DNA sequence: TGTGCCAGCAGTGAAGTGGCCAGGCCCACTGAAGCTTTCTTT. Translating it yields CASSEVARPTEAFF.

The rearrangement uses TRBV28 and TRBJ1-2; D remains unclear. The CDR3 contains 13 residues. Between the trimmed V and J ends, which lost 2 bases and 6 bases, there was a span of 10 bases. CDR1 is MDHEN, CDR2 SYDVKM, per germline. CDR3 bases: TGTGCCAGCAGTTTAGTACTCACTCATGGCTACACCTTC. Its translation: CASSLVLTHGYTF.

The chain has TRBV7-9 and TRBJ2-7, with 10 nucleotides matching TRBD2. Germline V gene data show CDR1 as SEHNR and CDR2 as FQNEAQ (reference sequence). The V gene end was trimmed by 2 bases and the J gene end by 5 bases; junction bases not matched to a gene: 6. This CDR3 is 15 amino acids long. In DNA, the CDR3 is TGTGCCAGCAGCTTACTAGCGGGGGAAGTCGACGAGCAGTACTTC. Protein sequence: CASSLLAGEVDEQYF.

This clone was seen only once. This sequence joins TRBV27 and TRBJ2-2; 12 bases align to TRBD1. The CDR3 has 16 residues. CDR1 is MNHEY and CDR2 is SMNVEV in the germline V gene (reference sequence). The J segment lost 6 bases and the V segment lost 6 bases, leaving 8 bases of the junction unmatched. CDR3 DNA sequence: TGTGCCAGCAGACTATGGGACAGGGGGCTTGCCGGGGAGCTGTTTTTT. It translates to CASRLWDRGLAGELFF.

V gene TRBV27 combines with J gene TRBJ2-7, with 8 bases aligning to TRBD1. V shed 4 bases, J shed 5 bases, and the junction held 7 bases outside the gene matches. Germline loops: CDR1 MNHEY, CDR2 SMNVEV (reference sequence). The CDR3 runs 14 residues. CDR3 sequence (DNA): TGTGCCAGCAGTTGGGATACGACAGGGGACGAGCAGTACTTC. This translates into CASSWDTTGDEQYF.

The J gene is TRBJ2-1, the V gene TRBV10-3; 9 positions agree with TRBD2. The CDR3 sequence is 13 residues long. The germline V gene encodes CDR1 ENHRY and CDR2 SYGVKD. V gave up 6 bases and J gave up 7 bases; unmatched junction bases: 4. The CDR3 region has the DNA TGTGCCATCAGGCTAGCGGGACAAAATGAGCAGTTCTTC. As protein: CAIRLAGQNEQFF.

This chain links TRBV10-3 with TRBJ2-3, with 8 bases that match TRBD2. This CDR3 region has 18 residues. Unmatched junction bases numbered 12, after V lost 2 bases and J lost 2 bases. CDR1 and CDR2 (germline): ENHRY, SYGVKD. The CDR3 spells CAISEIRGSGETTDTQYF. The CDR3 coding sequence is TGTGCCATCAGTGAGATTAGGGGTAGCGGGGAGACCACAGATACGCAGTATTTT.

This chain joins TRBV6-5 and TRBJ2-7; D might be TRBD2 (5 bases). Per the germline V gene, CDR1 is MNHEY and CDR2 is SVGAGI. The CDR3 is 16 residues long. Trimming pared 2 bases from V and 0 bases from J, leaving 14 bases between. CDR3 bases: TGTGCCAGCAGTTACCCTCCTATTAGCGACTCCTACGAGCAGTACTTC. Protein: CASSYPPISDSYEQYF.

The chain links TRBV5-6 to TRBJ1-2, with 9 bases lining up with TRBD1. CDR1 SGHDT and CDR2 YYEEEE come from the germline V gene. The J segment lost 9 bases and the V segment lost 4 bases, leaving 10 bases of the junction unmatched. The CDR3 contains 14 residues. In DNA, the CDR3 is TGTGCCAGCAGCGCCGGGACAGGGTTGGATAGCTACACCTTC. Its protein is CASSAGTGLDSYTF.

The chain couples TRBV12-5 to TRBJ1-6; weak D call: TRBD1 (6 bases). V lost 4 bases and J 5 bases, leaving 12 bases between the germline ends. This CDR3 comprises 15 residues. CDR1 LGHNT and CDR2 FRNRAP come from the germline V gene. The CDR3 DNA is TGTGCTAGTGGTTCCAGGGGTTTTCATAATTCACCCCTCCACTTT. Amino acids: CASGSRGFHNSPLHF.

The V gene is TRBV27, the J gene TRBJ2-5; D perhaps matches TRBD2 (6 bases). The closer fit of TRBJ2-7 to the DNA end suggests the J call may be wrong. The CDR3 loop spans 15 amino acids. The germline gives CDR1 MNHEY, CDR2 SMNVEV (reference sequence). The CDR3 nucleotides are TGTGCCAGCAGTTCGCCGGGACTCGCGGACTACGAGCAGTACTTC. This encodes CASSSPGLADYEQYF.

The chain is built from TRBV27 and TRBJ2-7; 7 bases align to TRBD1. Germline CDR1 is MNHEY and CDR2 is SMNVEV (reference sequence). The V gene end was trimmed by 2 bases and the J gene end by 12 bases; junction bases not matched to a gene: 13. CDR3 size: 14 residues. The CDR3 loop reads CASSLGQGEGVRYF. CDR3 DNA: TGTGCCAGCAGTTTAGGTCAGGGGGAAGGAGTGAGGTACTTC.

The chain joins TRBV7-9 to TRBJ2-1, with D maybe TRBD2 (6 bases). Trimming removed 5 bases from V and 5 bases from J, with 16 bases in between. The CDR3 loop spans 15 amino acids. CDR1 is SEHNR and CDR2 is FQNEAQ in the germline V gene (reference sequence). In nucleotides, the CDR3 is TGTGCCAGCAGCCTACGGGCGGGATCTGACAATGAGCAGTTCTTC. Amino acids: CASSLRAGSDNEQFF.

This clone was recorded only once. An end of the junction does not agree with germline; a read error may underlie this. The chain employs TRBV2 and TRBJ2-5; the D gene is possibly TRBD1 (5 bases). The V gene's germline CDR1 is SNHLY and CDR2 FYNNEI. The CDR3 runs to 11 residues. CDR3 sequence: CASLGEEAQYF. In DNA form, the CDR3 reads TGTGCCTCCCTAGGGGAAGAGGCCCAGTACTTC. Supplemented by reference TRBV2 and TRBJ2-5, the full variable domain reads EPEVTQTPSHQVTQMGQEVILRCVPISNHLYFYWYRQILGQKVEFLVSFYNNEISEKSEIFDDQFSVERPDGSNFTLKIRSTKLEDSAMYFCASLGEEAQYFGPGTRLLVL.

The J gene is TRBJ2-3, the V gene TRBV6-5, with TRBD2 matching 7 bases. The germline V gene has CDR1 MNHEY and CDR2 SVGAGI. V dropped 6 bases and J dropped 2; count of bases not matched to a gene: 8. The CDR3 spans 15 residues. The CDR3 nucleotides read TGTGCCAGCAGCCAGAGCGGGGAGATCACAGATACGCAGTATTTT. This translates into CASSQSGEITDTQYF.

This clone has a single count. The genes are TRBV4-1 and TRBJ2-7; TRBD1 matches at 7 bases. Germline CDR1 MGHRA, CDR2 YSYEKL. The CDR3 consists of 17 residues. V shed 0 bases and J 3 bases; nucleotides not matched to a gene: 11. CDR3 sequence: CASSQETHEGALYEQYF. CDR3 in DNA: TGCGCCAGCAGCCAAGAGACCCACGAGGGGGCGCTCTACGAGCAGTACTTC.

This clone has just a few counts. This rearrangement joins TRBV7-9 to TRBJ1-1; no clear D. The CDR3 sequence is 16 residues long. The V gene lost 5 bases and the J gene lost 1 base, with 17 bases spanning the gap. CDR1 SEHNR and CDR2 FQNEAQ come from the germline V gene (reference sequence). CDR3 protein: CASSVSSTTRNTEAFF. DNA of the CDR3: TGTGCCAGCAGCGTCAGTTCGACAACGCGGAACACTGAAGCTTTCTTT.

This chain joins TRBV7-2 and TRBJ1-2, with 9 bases fitting TRBD1. The V gene's germline CDR1 is SGHTA and CDR2 FQGNSA. V shed 2 bases, J shed 6 bases, and the junction held 4 bases outside the gene matches. The CDR3 loop spans 14 amino acids. CDR3 protein: CASSLTGGIDGYTF. Written as DNA, the CDR3 is TGTGCCAGCAGCTTAACAGGGGGCATCGATGGCTACACCTTC.

The chain has TRBV7-9 and TRBJ1-3; the D is unclear. Trimming shortened V by 2 bases and J by 4 bases, and 9 bases separated the two germline ends. This CDR3 has 14 residues. Germline V CDR1 and CDR2: SEHNR, FQNEAQ (reference sequence). The CDR3 sequence: CASSLTTEGNTIYF. CDR3 coding DNA: TGTGCCAGCAGCTTAACTACCGAGGGAAACACCATATATTTT. The full variable domain, completed using reference TRBV7-9 and TRBJ1-3, is DTGVSQNPRHKITKRGQNVTFRCDPISEHNRLYWYRQTLGQGPEFLTYFQNEAQLEKSRLLSDRFSAERPKGSFSTLEIQRTEQGDSAMYLCASSLTTEGNTIYFGEGSWLTVV.

The V gene is TRBV19, the J gene TRBJ2-1; D unresolved. The V gene lost 3 bases and the J gene lost 6 bases, with 6 bases spanning the gap. The CDR3 totals 12 residues. Germline assignment: CDR1 LNHDA and CDR2 SQIVND (reference sequence). Here the CDR3 reads CASSMQANEQFF. CDR3 DNA sequence: TGTGCCAGTAGTATGCAGGCCAATGAGCAGTTCTTC.

The chain couples TRBV27 to TRBJ1-2; D is unclear. The germline V gene encodes CDR1 MNHEY and CDR2 SMNVEV (reference sequence). The CDR3 has 12 residues. Deletions cut 6 bases from V and 0 bases from J, with 5 bases between. The CDR3 region has the DNA TGTGCCAGCAGGAGAGCTAACTATGGCTACACCTTC. Encoded protein: CASRRANYGYTF.